This T cell receptor beta chain was captured by sequencing in a study of shared clonotypes between healthy human individuals. Overall study: The cohort had a couple of women and a few men, ages 18 to 49. Donors had three CD4 naive, three CD4 memory, two CD8 naive and one CD8 memory plate apiece. General observations from the study: Unshared clonotypes carried lower generation probabilities than those common to all four donors.

Profiled with immunoSEQ multiplex PCR; TCRdb holds only in-frame clones, not every one. The profile covers over a million clones, with about 70% appearing a single time and 1.5% taken by the ten largest. CD4+ cells were split into CD45RA+ naive and CD45RA-negative memory subsets. CDR1 SGHAT and CDR2 FQNNGV come from the germline V gene. V was cut by 5 bases and J by 2 bases, with 13 bases left in between. The CDR3 length is 14 residues. The sample holds a few counts of this clone. Its target is not known. The J gene is TRBJ2-7, the V gene TRBV11-2; TRBD1 is a possible D gene (5 bases). This clonotype was obtained from a man aged 18 to 29 in good health. The sequenced sample consisted of memory CD4+ T cells sorted from blood. Subset specified: CD45RA-negative fraction. CDR3 DNA sequence: TGTGCCAGCAGCACACAGGTTTCGGCCTACGAGCAGTACTTC. It codes for CASSTQVSAYEQYF.